This TCR beta chain appears in the sequencing data of a study of regulatory T cells in long-lasting Graves disease listed by TCRdb under 2021. Looking at the study overall: Patients with newly diagnosed Graves' disease had been on antithyroid drugs for under 3 months. The study was registered as a clinical trial and conducted in China. A total of 33 samples underwent TCR sequencing: approximately 13 from persistent and 20 from newly diagnosed Graves' disease patients. Patients with persistent Graves' disease were compared with patients with newly diagnosed Graves' disease using TCR sequencing and RNA sequencing of peripheral blood.

This clonotype was detected a few times. The clone's antigen remains unknown. Within one base of it there is no much larger clone, and no base qualities were kept. Broader findings and caveats from the paper: The authors noted that the small sample size was a limitation that may lower accuracy. Compared with newly diagnosed patients, persistent Graves' disease patients had lower TCR Shannon entropy and fewer highly expanded clones, which suggests clonal expansion. Preferential use of TRBV28, TRBJ1-2 and TRBJ2-5 was observed in persistent disease, whereas TRBV20-1 and TRBJ2-1 were favored in newly diagnosed disease. Peripheral blood alone was examined, since thyroid tissue, which constituted the primary lesion, could not be accessed. Sequencing and analysis were restricted to the TCR beta chain. Persistent patients shared more public clonotypes among themselves (fewer than 3,000) than newly diagnosed patients did (roughly 910).

What this sample's time point label stands for: newly diagnosed GD, antithyroid drugs for less than 3 months. For both TCR sequencing and RNA sequencing, RNA was extracted from PBMCs using TRIzol. The diagnosis of Graves' disease followed American Thyroid Association guidelines. Patients were recruited from an endocrinology department in Xi'an, China. Each patient gave about 8.1 milliliters of peripheral blood, collected in an EDTA anticoagulant tube. Ficoll Paque Plus density gradient separation was used to isolate PBMCs, and no additional T cell sorting was done. An Agilent 2100 Bioanalyzer and agarose gel were used to check RNA quality, and a NanoDrop 2000 was used to measure RNA concentration. The library was built by means of multiplex PCR. TCRdb names Illumina HiSeq 4000 as the instrument used. TCR beta libraries were built with iRepertoire HTBI primers and Arm-PCR amplification of CDR3 regions. PCR products were gel purified before sequencing. Processing in the source paper ran as follows. Gene usage analysis of CDR3 amino acid clonotypes relied on the 60 or so TRBV and 14 TRBJ segments identified across samples. Filtered high-quality paired reads were merged into contigs using COPE and FqMerger. BLAST was used to align contigs to IMGT TRBV, TRBD and TRBJ reference genes, and CDR3 was defined according to IMGT. Highly expanded clones were defined as clonotypes with a frequency above 0.1%. Repertoire diversity was measured by Shannon entropy, and V-J evenness by the Gini coefficient. Public clonotypes were defined as clonotypes shared by more than one individual. TCRdb applied fastp at Q25 and MiXCR to the public reads, then kept only in-frame beta chains. Under each unique CDR3 protein, matching rows form one entry showing the most common genes and DNA. What appears here as the V and J calls and clone size reflects TCRdb's work, not the paper's. Within this sample are roughly 560,000 distinct CDR3 sequences, with 16% of them counted one time only. The top ten hold approximately 25% of the sample.

V is cut back by 0 bases and J by 7 bases, with 5 bases in the junction unmatched. CDR1 SGDLS and CDR2 YYNGEE were looked up in the germline V gene. The CDR3 measures 15 amino acids from cysteine to phenylalanine. Only CDR3 DNA remains: 45 bases, in frame from the first base. The sample was also reused in another study, on T cells in Graves' hyperthyroidism and ophthalmopathy. As the second study states: Stable Graves' hyperthyroidism was defined as no progression to ophthalmopathy during 18 months of follow-up. Hyperthyroidism patients were newly diagnosed, had a disease duration of under 2 months, and were aged 18 to 65 years. The study excluded patients with uncontrolled infections, other autoimmune diseases, pregnancy or lactation. Clinical symptoms, serum thyroxine and TRAb, thyroid ultrasound, and orbital computed tomography formed the basis for the diagnoses. A first-round RT-PCR of the TCR CDR3 used the HTBI primer set with the Qiagen OneStep RT-PCR kit. Most expanded thyroid clonotypes (frequency above 0.001) were also found in blood, which suggests that blood repertoires may mirror thyroid immune responses. In cross-validation, a model built on a 13 V-J signature told ophthalmopathy apart from stable hyperthyroidism with under 90% sensitivity and roughly 83% specificity, and in testing the same model reached 80%/75%. In validation, the model predicted progression to ophthalmopathy with 60% to 71% sensitivity and around 72% specificity, a median of 6.5 months before onset. A discovery cohort of about a hundred patients, 43 with Graves' ophthalmopathy and more than 55 with stable Graves' hyperthyroidism, was used to find distinguishing TCR V-J signatures. An independent validation cohort of under 20 hyperthyroidism patients and roughly 16 patients who later progressed to ophthalmopathy tested prospective prediction of ophthalmopathy. The roughly 94 discovery patients were randomly split 7:3 into training and test sets. Thyroid tissue and blood T-cell repertoires from roughly six Graves' hyperthyroidism patients were also compared in the study. Following sampling, methimazole starting at 30 mg daily was given to hyperthyroidism patients, and high-dose intravenous methylprednisolone was given to ophthalmopathy patients. Libraries were constructed in a second round of multiplex PCR, after which size selection and purification were performed. Sequencing of the libraries was done on an Illumina HiSeq2000 using paired-end 100 bp reads. SOAPnuke was used to process the raw data, throwing out any read that contained adapters or uncalled bases, had a mean Phred below 15, or lacked an exact constant-primer or identifier match. High-quality paired reads were merged using COPE v1.2.5, and each unique nucleotide sequence was defined as a clonotype. Clonotypes were aligned to IMGT TRBV, TRBD and TRBJ reference segments using MiTCR v1.1. The analysis was restricted to V-J combinations with a frequency above 0.0001, which together covered 99.2% of the repertoires. A TCS score was defined as the ratio between F50 (clonal expansion) and ExV (chaos), using BLOSUM62-based TCRdist between CDR3 peptides within each V-J. Welch's t-statistics and random forest reduced roughly 530 V-J features to 13, which were used in a naive Bayes classifier (R e1071). Sample size was not statistically predetermined, and investigators were not blinded to group allocation. The paper reports TCR Vbeta CDR3 sequencing of approximately 140 peripheral blood samples: 43 ophthalmopathy, roughly 74 hyperthyroidism and around 17 progressor patients.

This chain joins TRBV9 to TRBJ2-1, and 9 bases in between align with TRBD2. The sequenced sample was peripheral blood mononuclear cells (PBMCs), obtained at new diagnosis, from a patient treated with antithyroid drugs. This receptor was obtained from a middle-aged woman with Graves disease. Donor details come from another sample of the same person, matched by shared clones. The CDR3 reads as follows: CASSVDGGGANEQFF. The DNA sequence follows: TGTGCCAGCAGCGTAGACGGCGGGGGGGCGAATGAGCAGTTCTTC.